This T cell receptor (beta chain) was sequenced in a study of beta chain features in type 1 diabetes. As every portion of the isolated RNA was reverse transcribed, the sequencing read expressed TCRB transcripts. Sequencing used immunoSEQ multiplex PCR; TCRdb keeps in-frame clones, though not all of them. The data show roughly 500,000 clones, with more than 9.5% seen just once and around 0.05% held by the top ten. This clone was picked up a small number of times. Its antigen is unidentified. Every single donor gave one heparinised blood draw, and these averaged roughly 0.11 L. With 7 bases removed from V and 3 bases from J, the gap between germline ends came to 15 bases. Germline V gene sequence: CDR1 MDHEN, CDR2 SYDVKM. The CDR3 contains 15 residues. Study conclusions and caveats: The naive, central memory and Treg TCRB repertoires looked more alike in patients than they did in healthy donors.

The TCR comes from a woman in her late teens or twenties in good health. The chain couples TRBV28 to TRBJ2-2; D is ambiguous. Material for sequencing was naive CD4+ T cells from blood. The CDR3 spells CASKELGLYTGELFF. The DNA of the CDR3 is TGTGCCAGCAAAGAGTTGGGGTTGTACACCGGGGAGCTGTTTTTT.